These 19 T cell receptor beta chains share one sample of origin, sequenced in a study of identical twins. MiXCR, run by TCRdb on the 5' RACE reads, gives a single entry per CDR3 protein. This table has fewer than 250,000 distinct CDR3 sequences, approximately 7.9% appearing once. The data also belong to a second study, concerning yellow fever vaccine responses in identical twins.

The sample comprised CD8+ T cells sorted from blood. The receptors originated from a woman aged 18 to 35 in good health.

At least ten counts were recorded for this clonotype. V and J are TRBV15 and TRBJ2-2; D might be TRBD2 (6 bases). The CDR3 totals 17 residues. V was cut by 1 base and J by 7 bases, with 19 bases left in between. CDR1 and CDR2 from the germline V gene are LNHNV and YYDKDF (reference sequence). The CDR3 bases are TGTGCCACCAGCAGAGGAACTGGGATAGTAGCGGACGGGGAGCTGTTTTTT. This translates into CATSRGTGIVADGELFF.

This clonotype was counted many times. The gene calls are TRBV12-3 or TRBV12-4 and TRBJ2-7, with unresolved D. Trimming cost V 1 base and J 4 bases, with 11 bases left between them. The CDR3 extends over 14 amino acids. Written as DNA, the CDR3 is TGTGCCAGCAGTTTAGATGGGTGGGGATACGAGCAGTACGTC. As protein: CASSLDGWGYEQYV.

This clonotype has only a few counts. The CDR3 sequence is CASSYTFLRREGITLPSGELFF. DNA for the CDR3: TGTGCCAGCAGCTATACTTTCCTTAGGCGGGAGGGGATCACGTTACCCAGCGGGGAGCTGTTTTTT. The V gene is TRBV13, the J gene TRBJ2-2; TRBD2 aligns across 9 bases. V trimming: 4 bases; J trimming: 7 bases; junction bases outside the gene matches: 28. The CDR3 contains 22 residues. In germline, CDR1 is PRHDT, CDR2 FYEKMQ (reference sequence).

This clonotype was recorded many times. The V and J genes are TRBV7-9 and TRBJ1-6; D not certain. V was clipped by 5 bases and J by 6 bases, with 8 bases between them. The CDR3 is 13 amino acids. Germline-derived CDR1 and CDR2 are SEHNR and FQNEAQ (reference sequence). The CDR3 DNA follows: TGTGCCAGCAGCCTGGGAACTAATTCACCCCTCCACTTT. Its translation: CASSLGTNSPLHF. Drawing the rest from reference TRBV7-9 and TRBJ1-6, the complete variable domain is DTGVSQNPRHKITKRGQNVTFRCDPISEHNRLYWYRQTLGQGPEFLTYFQNEAQLEKSRLLSDRFSAERPKGSFSTLEIQRTEQGDSAMYLCASSLGTNSPLHFGNGTRLTVT.

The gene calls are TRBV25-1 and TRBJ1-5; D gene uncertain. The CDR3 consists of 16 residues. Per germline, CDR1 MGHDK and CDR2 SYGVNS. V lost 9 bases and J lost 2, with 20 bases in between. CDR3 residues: CASCPTLAICNQPQHF. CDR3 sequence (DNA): TGTGCCAGTTGCCCGACCCTGGCTATTTGCAATCAGCCCCAGCATTTT.

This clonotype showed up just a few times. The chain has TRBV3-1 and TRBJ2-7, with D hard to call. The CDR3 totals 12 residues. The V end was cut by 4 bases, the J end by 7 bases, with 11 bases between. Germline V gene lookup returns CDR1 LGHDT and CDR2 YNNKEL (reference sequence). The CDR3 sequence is CASSLGLREQYF. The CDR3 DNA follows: TGTGCCAGCAGCCTAGGGCTGAGGGAGCAGTACTTC.

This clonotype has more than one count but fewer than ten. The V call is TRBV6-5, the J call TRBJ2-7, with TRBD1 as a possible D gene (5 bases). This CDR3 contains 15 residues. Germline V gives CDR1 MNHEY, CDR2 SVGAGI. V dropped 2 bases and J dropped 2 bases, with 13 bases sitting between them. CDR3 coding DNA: TGTGCCAGCAGTTACGGGGTGGGCAGGGCCTACGAGCAGTACTTC. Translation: CASSYGVGRAYEQYF.

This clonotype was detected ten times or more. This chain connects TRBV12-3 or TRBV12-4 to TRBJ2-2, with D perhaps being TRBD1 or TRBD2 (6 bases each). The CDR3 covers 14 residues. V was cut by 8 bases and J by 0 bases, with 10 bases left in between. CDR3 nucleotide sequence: TGTGCCAGCCGAGGGGGGCCGAACACCGGGGAGCTGTTTTTT. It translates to CASRGGPNTGELFF.

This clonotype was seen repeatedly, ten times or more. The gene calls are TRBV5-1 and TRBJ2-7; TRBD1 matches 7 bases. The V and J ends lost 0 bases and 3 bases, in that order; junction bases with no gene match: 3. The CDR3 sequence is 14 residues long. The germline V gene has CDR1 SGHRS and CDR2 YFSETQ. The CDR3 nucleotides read TGCGCCAGCAGCTTGGGGACAGGATACTACGAGCAGTACGTC. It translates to CASSLGTGYYEQYV.

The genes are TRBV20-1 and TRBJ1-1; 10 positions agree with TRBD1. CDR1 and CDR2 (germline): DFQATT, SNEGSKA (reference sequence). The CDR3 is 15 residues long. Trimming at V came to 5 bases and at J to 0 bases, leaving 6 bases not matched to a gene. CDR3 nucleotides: TGCAGTGCTGCCCGGGACAGGGGTTTGAACACTGAAGCTTTCTTT. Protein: CSAARDRGLNTEAFF.

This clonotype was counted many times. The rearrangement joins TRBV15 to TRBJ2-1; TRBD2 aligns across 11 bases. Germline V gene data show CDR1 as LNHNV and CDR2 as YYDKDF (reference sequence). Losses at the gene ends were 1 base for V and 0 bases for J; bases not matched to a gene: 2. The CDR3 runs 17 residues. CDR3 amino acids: CATSRATSGSSYNEQFF. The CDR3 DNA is TGTGCCACCAGCAGAGCTACTAGCGGGAGCTCCTACAATGAGCAGTTCTTC.

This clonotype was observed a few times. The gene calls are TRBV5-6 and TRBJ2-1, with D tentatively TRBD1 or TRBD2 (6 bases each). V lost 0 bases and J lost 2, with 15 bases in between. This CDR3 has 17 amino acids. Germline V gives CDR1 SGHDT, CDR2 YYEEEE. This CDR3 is CASSLGSRGPPYNEQFF. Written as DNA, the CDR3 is TGTGCCAGCAGCTTGGGGAGCCGGGGGCCCCCCTACAATGAGCAGTTCTTC.

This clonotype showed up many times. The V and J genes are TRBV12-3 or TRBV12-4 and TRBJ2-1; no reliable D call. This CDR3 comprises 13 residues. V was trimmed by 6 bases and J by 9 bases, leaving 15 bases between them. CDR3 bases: TGTGCCAGCAGGGACCCCTACCTGGGTGAGCAGTTCTTC. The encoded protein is CASRDPYLGEQFF.

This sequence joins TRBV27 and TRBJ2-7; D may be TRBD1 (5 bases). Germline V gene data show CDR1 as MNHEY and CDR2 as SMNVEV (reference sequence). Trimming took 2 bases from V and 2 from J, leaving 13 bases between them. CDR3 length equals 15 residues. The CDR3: CASSLQGYPTYEQYF. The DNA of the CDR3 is TGTGCCAGCAGTTTACAGGGTTACCCTACCTACGAGCAGTACTTC.

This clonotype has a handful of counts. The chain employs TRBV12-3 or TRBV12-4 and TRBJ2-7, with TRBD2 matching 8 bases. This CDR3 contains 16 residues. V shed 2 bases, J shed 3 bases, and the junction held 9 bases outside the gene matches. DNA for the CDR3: TGTGCCAGCAGTTTAATGGCAGCGGGGGCCAACTACGAGCAGTACTTC. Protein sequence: CASSLMAAGANYEQYF.

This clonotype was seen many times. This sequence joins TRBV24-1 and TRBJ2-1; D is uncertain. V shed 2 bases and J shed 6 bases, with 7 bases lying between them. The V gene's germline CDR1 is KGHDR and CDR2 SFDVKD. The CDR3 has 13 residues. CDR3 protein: CATSDYLSNEQFF. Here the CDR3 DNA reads TGTGCCACCAGTGATTATCTTTCCAATGAGCAGTTCTTC.

CDR3 sequence reads: CASSYGGSVDNEQFF. The CDR3 DNA reads as TGTGCCAGCTCCTACGGCGGGAGCGTTGACAATGAGCAGTTCTTC. V usage is TRBV18 and J usage is TRBJ2-1; 7 bases are shared with TRBD2. The CDR3 spans 15 residues. Germline assignment: CDR1 KGHSH and CDR2 LQKENI. V trimming: 6 bases; J trimming: 5 bases; junction bases outside the gene matches: 10.

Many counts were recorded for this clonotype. The CDR3 loop is CASSLEPYEQYF. CDR3 DNA sequence: TGTGCCAGCAGCTTAGAACCCTACGAGCAGTACTTC. The chain recombines TRBV7-8 with TRBJ2-7; D is undetermined. V lost 1 base to trimming and J lost 2 bases, with 3 bases between them. CDR1 and CDR2 (germline): SGHVS, FQNEAQ. This CDR3 comprises 12 residues.

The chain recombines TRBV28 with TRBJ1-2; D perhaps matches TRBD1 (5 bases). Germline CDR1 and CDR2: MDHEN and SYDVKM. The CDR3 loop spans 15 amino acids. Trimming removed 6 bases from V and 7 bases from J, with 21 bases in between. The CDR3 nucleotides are TGTGCCAGCAGCGCGGGGCTCGCCGACGGCGGTGGCTACACCTTC. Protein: CASSAGLADGGGYTF.